These 27 T cell receptor beta chains share one sample of origin, sequenced in a study of post-analysis software for immune sequencing data (dated by TCRdb to about 2015). General conclusions and limits of the study: Patients showed significantly higher frequencies than controls for a handful of TRBV segments, among them TRBV5-6, TRBV5-1 and TRBV20-1.

The antigens for these receptors are not known. Library construction relied on PCR. TCRdb lists the instrument as Illumina HiSeq 2500. To reduce PCR and sequencing biases, unique molecular identifiers were built into the TCR beta cDNA libraries. Using fastp at Q25 and MiXCR, TCRdb reprocessed the public reads and kept productive beta chains. All rows with the same CDR3 protein become a single entry with the most common DNA and genes. For this sample there are approximately 400,000 distinct CDR3 sequences; 30% to 45% appear just once. Of the sample, roughly 12% falls within the top ten clones. The specimen was blood. The receptors were gathered from a girl aged 5 to 17 with multiple sclerosis.

The V and J genes are TRBV6-6 and TRBJ1-2; 7 nucleotides match TRBD1. CDR1 and CDR2 from the germline V gene are MNHNY and SVGAGI (reference sequence). V lost 6 bases and J lost 0; bases outside the gene matches: 10. The CDR3 has 16 amino acids. CDR3 nucleotide sequence: TGTGCCAGCAGCCGGGGGACAGCGGTTACTAACTATGGCTACACCTTC. Amino acid sequence: CASSRGTAVTNYGYTF.

The chain combines TRBV12-3 or TRBV12-4 with TRBJ1-1, with a weak D call TRBD1 (5 bases). CDR3 size: 13 residues. The ends were cut back, 5 bases at V and 4 bases at J, with 11 bases in the middle. CDR3 sequence (DNA): TGTGCCAGCAGTGGGGTTGGGGGCACTGAAGCTTTCTTT. This encodes CASSGVGGTEAFF.

This rearrangement joins TRBV7-2 to TRBJ1-5; D gene uncertain. Per the germline V gene, CDR1 is SGHTA and CDR2 is FQGNSA. Trimming removed 1 base from V and 0 bases from J, with 7 bases in between. The CDR3 has 15 residues. CDR3 bases: TGTGCCAGCAGCTTAGATTATAATAGCAATCAGCCCCAGCATTTT. Protein: CASSLDYNSNQPQHF. The entire variable domain, with the rest obtained from reference TRBV7-2 and TRBJ1-5, is as follows: GAGVSQSPSNKVTEKGKDVELRCDPISGHTALYWYRQSLGQGLEFLIYFQGNSAPDKSGLPSDRFSAERTGGSVSTLTIQRTQQEDSAVYLCASSLDYNSNQPQHFGDGTRLSIL.

This clonotype was observed a handful of times. The chain carries TRBV5-1 and TRBJ2-7, with 9 bases that match TRBD1. Trimming took 4 bases from V and 3 from J; bases not matched to a gene: 8. Per germline, CDR1 SGHRS and CDR2 YFSETQ. The CDR3 extends over 15 amino acids. The CDR3 here is CASSPYGTGNYEQYF. The CDR3 DNA reads TGCGCCAGCAGCCCATACGGGACAGGGAACTACGAGCAGTACTTC.

Only a few counts were recorded for this clonotype. The rearrangement uses TRBV12-3 or TRBV12-4 and TRBJ1-2; D not resolved. The CDR3 is 13 amino acids. V lost 2 bases, J lost 4 bases, and 8 bases lay in between. In DNA form, the CDR3 reads TGTGCCAGCAGTTTAAGCTCCTCCTATGGCTACACCTTC. Translating gives CASSLSSSYGYTF.

The chain couples TRBV20-1 to TRBJ2-5; 10 nucleotides line up with TRBD1. CDR1 and CDR2 from the germline V gene are DFQATT and SNEGSKA (reference sequence). There are 15 residues in the CDR3. Trimming at V came to 3 bases and at J to 5 bases, leaving 9 bases not matched to a gene. The CDR3 region has the DNA TGCAGTGCTAGTAGACAGGGGGCGGGGAGGGAGACCCAGTACTTC. Translation gives CSASRQGAGRETQYF.

This clonotype was seen more than once but under ten times. This rearrangement joins TRBV27 to TRBJ1-5; D possibly corresponds to TRBD1 (6 bases). CDR3 length: 19 residues. Germline CDR1 is MNHEY and CDR2 is SMNVEV (reference sequence). V lost 6 bases to trimming and J lost 3 bases, with 27 bases between them. DNA of the CDR3: TGTGCCAGCAGAATCAGTCGGACAGTGCCCGGGGGATCCAATCAGCCCCAGCATTTT. Its translation: CASRISRTVPGGSNQPQHF.

This chain uses TRBV5-6 with TRBJ2-7, with 9 bases that match TRBD2. The V gene end was trimmed by 0 bases and the J gene end by 0 bases; junction bases not matched to a gene: 4. There are 16 residues in the CDR3. CDR1 SGHDT and CDR2 YYEEEE come from the germline V gene. CDR3 bases: TGTGCCAGCAGCTTGGTACTAGCGGGCGTCTCCTACGAGCAGTACTTC. It codes for CASSLVLAGVSYEQYF.

This clonotype was observed a few times. The V call is TRBV11-2, the J call TRBJ2-7; TRBD1 aligns across 9 bases. V was clipped by 5 bases and J by 5 bases; unmatched bases: 4. The germline V gene has CDR1 SGHAT and CDR2 FQNNGV. This CDR3 contains 13 residues. CDR3 sequence: CASSQDRGDEQYF. The DNA for the CDR3 is TGTGCCAGCAGCCAGGACAGGGGCGACGAGCAGTACTTC.

This clonotype was seen more than once but under ten times. The genes are TRBV12-3 or TRBV12-4 and TRBJ1-2; the D is unclear. CDR3 length: 14 amino acids. V was cut by 3 bases and J by 3 bases, with 11 bases left in between. As DNA, the CDR3 is TGTGCCAGCAGTTTGCGGGCCCTGTACTATGGCTACACCTTC. Its translation is CASSLRALYYGYTF.

This clonotype was counted only a few times. J is TRBJ2-1 and V is TRBV7-6; 7 positions match TRBD1. Germline CDR1 reads SGHVS; CDR2 reads FNYEAQ. There are 14 residues in the CDR3. V gave up 5 bases and J gave up 6 bases; unmatched junction bases: 7. This CDR3 is CASSQGSGGNEQFF. The CDR3 DNA follows: TGTGCCAGCAGCCAAGGGTCAGGGGGCAATGAGCAGTTCTTC.

This clonotype was detected a few times. The chain uses TRBV20-1 and TRBJ2-5, with a tentative D call TRBD2 (6 bases). Trimming pared 6 bases from V and 2 bases from J, leaving 13 bases between. The CDR3 covers 13 residues. Germline loops: CDR1 DFQATT, CDR2 SNEGSKA (reference sequence). DNA for the CDR3: TGCAGTGCAGAAGGGACTGGACAAGAGACCCAGTACTTC. As protein: CSAEGTGQETQYF.

The J gene is TRBJ1-2, the V gene TRBV25-1; the D gene is possibly TRBD1 (5 bases). Per the germline V gene, CDR1 is MGHDK and CDR2 is SYGVNS. The CDR3 is 14 residues long. With 1 base removed from V and 4 bases from J, the gap between germline ends came to 10 bases. The CDR3 is CASSEWGVAYGYTF. CDR3 DNA sequence: TGTGCCAGCAGTGAATGGGGGGTTGCCTATGGCTACACCTTC.

This clonotype was found a few times. This chain links TRBV4-2 with TRBJ2-7; a possible D gene is TRBD1 (6 bases). Trimming took off 6 bases at V and 0 bases at J, with 15 bases between the two ends. CDR3 size: 15 residues. From germline, CDR1 is LGHNA and CDR2 YNFKEQ. CDR3 DNA sequence: TGTGCCAGCAGTGGAAGGGGGACCTCCTCCTACGAGCAGTACTTC. Translation: CASSGRGTSSYEQYF.

The CDR3 nucleotides read TGTGCCAGCAGTTTTAAGGGGTTACCCCTCCACTTT. It encodes CASSFKGLPLHF. The rearrangement uses TRBV27 and TRBJ1-6; a weak D match, TRBD1 (5 bases). With 3 bases removed from V and 12 bases from J, the gap between germline ends came to 9 bases. The CDR3 is 12 amino acids. Germline CDR1 and CDR2: MNHEY and SMNVEV (reference sequence).

The gene calls are TRBV2 and TRBJ1-5; D gene unclear. The V gene lost 0 bases and the J gene lost 1 base, with 4 bases spanning the gap. Germline CDR1 SNHLY, CDR2 FYNNEI. The CDR3 length is 14 residues. The CDR3, as DNA: TGTGCCAGCAGTGAAGCGGCAAGCAATCAGCCCCAGCATTTT. It specifies CASSEAASNQPQHF.

The chain employs TRBV7-9 and TRBJ2-7, with 11 bases matching TRBD2. With V trimmed by 3 bases and J by 2 bases, 3 bases remained unmatched. This CDR3 has 15 residues. Germline V gene data show CDR1 as SEHNR and CDR2 as FQNEAQ (reference sequence). Here the CDR3 DNA reads TGTGCCAGCAGCTTCCTAGCGGGGGGCACCTACGAGCAGTACTTC. This encodes CASSFLAGGTYEQYF.

This clonotype showed up just a few times. The chain carries TRBV7-9 and TRBJ2-7; 9 bases match TRBD1. Trimming removed 3 bases from V and 6 bases from J; junction bases left unmatched: 6. The CDR3 covers 14 residues. Germline V lookup: CDR1 SEHNR, CDR2 FQNEAQ (reference sequence). CDR3: CASSFSGTGREQYF. The CDR3 bases are TGTGCCAGCAGCTTCTCCGGGACAGGGCGCGAGCAGTACTTC.

This clonotype was counted ten times or more. DNA of the CDR3: TGTGCCAGCAGTTTTAGCACAGATACGCAGTATTTT. It translates to CASSFSTDTQYF. This chain links TRBV12-3 or TRBV12-4 with TRBJ2-3; D call uncertain. V lost 3 bases and J lost 0, with 1 base in between. The CDR3 has 12 amino acids.

This sequence joins TRBV29-1 and TRBJ2-7, with D uncertain. The germline V and J ends were trimmed by 7 bases and 2 bases, with 15 bases remaining between them. Germline V lookup: CDR1 SQVTM, CDR2 ANQGSEA. The length of the CDR3 is 13 residues. This CDR3 is CSATTDGAYEQYF. DNA for the CDR3: TGCAGCGCAACTACCGACGGAGCCTACGAGCAGTACTTC.

V is TRBV20-1 and J is TRBJ2-7; TRBD1 aligns across 7 bases. The V segment lost 6 bases and the J segment 2 bases; nucleotides outside the gene matches: 7. CDR3 size: 13 residues. The germline V gene has CDR1 DFQATT and CDR2 SNEGSKA (reference sequence). CDR3 coding DNA: TGCAGTGCGATCGAGGGGGCCCCCTACGAGCAGTACTTC. It encodes CSAIEGAPYEQYF.

There are a few counts of this clonotype. The rearrangement links TRBV29-1 to TRBJ2-3, with a tentative D call TRBD1 (6 bases). The CDR3 loop spans 15 amino acids. From germline, CDR1 is SQVTM and CDR2 ANQGSEA. Trimming stripped 0 bases from V and 4 bases from J, with 14 bases between. The DNA for the CDR3 is TGCAGCGTTGAAGAGCTTCCTGGACAGCCAGATACGCAGTATTTT. Its translation is CSVEELPGQPDTQYF.

There are a few counts of this clonotype. This chain joins TRBV7-2 and TRBJ1-5, with 8 bases aligning to TRBD1. The CDR3 is 15 amino acids. Looked up from germline, CDR1 is SGHTA and CDR2 is FQGNSA. The V segment lost 4 bases and the J segment 3 bases; nucleotides outside the gene matches: 5. The DNA for the CDR3 is TGTGCCAGCAGCTCGAGGACAGGGCACAATCAGCCCCAGCATTTT. Amino acid sequence: CASSSRTGHNQPQHF.

This clonotype showed up many times. The J gene is TRBJ1-2, the V gene TRBV7-2, with 9 bases matching TRBD1. The CDR3 sequence is 15 residues long. The V gene end was trimmed by 3 bases and the J gene end by 3 bases; junction bases not matched to a gene: 5. Looked up from germline, CDR1 is SGHTA and CDR2 is FQGNSA. The CDR3 spells CASSLGTGIDYGYTF. DNA of the CDR3: TGTGCCAGCAGCTTGGGGACAGGGATAGACTATGGCTACACCTTC.

The rearrangement joins TRBV20-1 to TRBJ2-3; TRBD2 is a possible D gene (6 bases). The CDR3 is made up of 13 amino acids. V was pared by 5 bases and J by 4 bases, with 13 bases between. Per the germline V gene, CDR1 is DFQATT and CDR2 is SNEGSKA (reference sequence). CDR3 sequence reads: CSAGGTQADTQYF. In DNA, the CDR3 is TGCAGTGCTGGAGGGACCCAGGCAGATACGCAGTATTTT.

The chain uses TRBV4-3 and TRBJ2-3, with 10 bases aligning to TRBD2. The junction had 14 bases not matched to a gene; V was cut back by 2 bases and J by 3 bases. Per germline, CDR1 LGHNA and CDR2 YSLEER. The length of the CDR3 is 19 residues. The CDR3 DNA sequence: TGCGCCAGCAGCCAAAGGGCCCTTCCAGCGGGGGGGGCGACAGATACGCAGTATTTT. Its protein is CASSQRALPAGGATDTQYF.

This clonotype was counted ten times or more. The chain has TRBV5-1 and TRBJ2-5, with 7 positions matching TRBD2. J lost 6 bases, V lost 7 bases, and 12 bases had no gene match. The CDR3 totals 14 residues. CDR1 is SGHRS and CDR2 is YFSETQ in the germline V gene. The CDR3 reads CASAESRGSQTQYF. CDR3 bases: TGCGCCAGCGCAGAATCGCGGGGGTCACAGACCCAGTACTTC.